This T cell receptor (beta chain) was sequenced in a study of OX40 agonist ivuxolimab in advanced cancers. The wider study: Melanoma, hepatocellular carcinoma, head and neck or renal cell cancer occurred in dose-escalation patients. From about 23 to 85 years was the age range, with a mean of roughly 59 years, and 70% to 85% were male. Prior anti-PD-1, anti-PD-L1 or anti-CTLA-4 therapy was allowed; 35% to 40% had some.

The germline V and J ends were trimmed by 1 base and 3 bases, with 14 bases remaining between them. The germline V gene encodes CDR1 SGDLS and CDR2 YYNGEE. This CDR3 is 16 amino acids long. This clone showed up just once. Using immunoSEQ multiplex PCR, the repertoire was profiled, and TCRdb retains in-frame clones only, with some absent. The sample comprises more than 85,000 clones, roughly nine tenths of which are singletons, and less than 0.35% rests with the top ten. The genes are TRBV9 and TRBJ2-1; the D gene could be TRBD1 or TRBD2 (5 bases each). Sequenced here: CD4+ or CD8+ T cells sorted from blood, sampled in a trial of the OX40 agonist ivuxolimab. The receptor was derived from an adult with an advanced solid tumor such as melanoma, head and neck, liver or kidney cancer. CDR3 bases: TGTGCCAGCAGCGTACTAGGGACCAGCAGCTACAATGAGCAGTTCTTC. Protein: CASSVLGTSSYNEQFF.